The 2 T cell receptor beta chains below come from one sample, sequenced in a study of cytomegalovirus exposure and HLA in healthy donors. It was with 60 Vbeta and 13 Jbeta primers that the PCR ran. The assay was immunoSEQ multiplex PCR, and TCRdb's table has in-frame clones only and misses some. The table shows fewer than 200,000 clones, with almost 85% occurring only once. The sample was PBMCs. Receptor source: a woman in her forties or fifties in good health and CMV-seronegative.

The J gene is TRBJ2-5, the V gene TRBV4-2; 8 nucleotides align to TRBD1. The CDR3 is 13 residues long. Germline-derived CDR1 and CDR2 are LGHNA and YNFKEQ. With 4 bases clipped from V and 5 bases from J, the junction kept 3 bases outside the gene matches. The CDR3 loop reads CASSLDRVETQYF. CDR3 bases: TGTGCCAGCAGCCTGGACAGGGTTGAGACCCAGTACTTC.

This clone was observed a handful of times. The J gene is TRBJ1-2, the V gene TRBV2; 9 bases fit TRBD1. V was pared by 4 bases and J by 7 bases, with 4 bases of the junction left unmatched. There are 13 residues in the CDR3. Germline loops: CDR1 SNHLY, CDR2 FYNNEI. The CDR3 nucleotides are TGTGCCAGCAGTGTTGGGACAGGGCTTGGCTACACCTTC. The encoded protein is CASSVGTGLGYTF.